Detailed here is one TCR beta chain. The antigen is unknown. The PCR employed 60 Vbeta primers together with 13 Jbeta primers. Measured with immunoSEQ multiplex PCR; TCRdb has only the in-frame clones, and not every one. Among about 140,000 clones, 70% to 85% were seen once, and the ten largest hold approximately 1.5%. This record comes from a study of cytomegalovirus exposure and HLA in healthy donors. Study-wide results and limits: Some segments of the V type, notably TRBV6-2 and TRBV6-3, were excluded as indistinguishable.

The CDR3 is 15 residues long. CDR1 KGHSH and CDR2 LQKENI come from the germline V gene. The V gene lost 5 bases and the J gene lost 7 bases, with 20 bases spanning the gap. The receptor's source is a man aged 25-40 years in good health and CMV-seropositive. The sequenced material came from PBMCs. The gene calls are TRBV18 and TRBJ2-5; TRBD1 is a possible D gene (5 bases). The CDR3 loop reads CASSSQGPRLGTQYF. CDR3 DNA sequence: TGTGCCAGCTCATCGCAGGGCCCTCGGTTGGGGACCCAGTACTTC.